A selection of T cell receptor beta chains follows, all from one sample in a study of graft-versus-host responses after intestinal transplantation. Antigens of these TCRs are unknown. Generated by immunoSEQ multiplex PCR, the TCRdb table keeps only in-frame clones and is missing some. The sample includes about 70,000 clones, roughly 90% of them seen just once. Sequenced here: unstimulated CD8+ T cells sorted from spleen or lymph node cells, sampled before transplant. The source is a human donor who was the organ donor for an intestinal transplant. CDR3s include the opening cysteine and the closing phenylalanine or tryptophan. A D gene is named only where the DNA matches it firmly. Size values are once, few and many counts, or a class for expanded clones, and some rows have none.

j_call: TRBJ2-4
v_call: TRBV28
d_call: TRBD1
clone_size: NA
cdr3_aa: CASSPLGASRDRVDIQYF
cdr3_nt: TGTGCCAGCAGCCCCCTAGGGGCCTCCCGGGACAGGGTTGACATTCAGTACTTC

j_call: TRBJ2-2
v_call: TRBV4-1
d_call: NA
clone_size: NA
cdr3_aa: CASSQTSGTGELFF
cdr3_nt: TGCGCCAGCAGCCAGACCAGCGGTACCGGGGAGCTGTTTTTT

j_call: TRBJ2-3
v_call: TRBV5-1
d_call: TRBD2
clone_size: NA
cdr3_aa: CASSPGVDAGGPTDTQYF
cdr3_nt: TGCGCCAGCAGCCCGGGGGTCGATGCGGGGGGGCCGACAGATACGCAGTATTTT

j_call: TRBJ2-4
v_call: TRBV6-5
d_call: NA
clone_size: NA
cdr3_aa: CASSYGGSSQNIQYF
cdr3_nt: TGTGCCAGCAGTTACGGGGGGTCGAGCCAAAACATTCAGTACTTC

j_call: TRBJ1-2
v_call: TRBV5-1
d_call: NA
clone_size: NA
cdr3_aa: CASRQPWRDYGYTF
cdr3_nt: TGCGCCAGCAGGCAGCCCTGGCGGGACTATGGCTACACCTTC

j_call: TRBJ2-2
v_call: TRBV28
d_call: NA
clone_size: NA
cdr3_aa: CASSLRGASYNLTGELFF
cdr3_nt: TGTGCCAGCAGTTTACGGGGGGCGAGCTACAACCTCACCGGGGAGCTGTTTTTT

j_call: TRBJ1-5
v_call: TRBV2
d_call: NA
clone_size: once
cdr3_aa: CASSEWRNQPQHF
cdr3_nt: TGTGCCAGCAGTGAATGGCGGAATCAGCCCCAGCATTTT

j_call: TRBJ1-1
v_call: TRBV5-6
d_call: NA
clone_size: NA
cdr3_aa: CASSQQEGPTEAFF
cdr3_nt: TGTGCCAGCAGCCAACAGGAGGGCCCCACTGAAGCTTTCTTT

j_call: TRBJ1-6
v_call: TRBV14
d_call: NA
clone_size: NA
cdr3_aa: CASSPAGSSYNSPLHF
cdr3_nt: TGTGCCAGCAGCCCGGCGGGGAGCTCCTATAATTCACCCCTCCACTTT

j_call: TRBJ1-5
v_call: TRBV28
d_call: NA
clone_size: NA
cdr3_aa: CASSQQTAPVLDQPQHF
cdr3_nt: TGTGCCAGCAGTCAACAGACAGCCCCGGTTCTCGATCAGCCCCAGCATTTT

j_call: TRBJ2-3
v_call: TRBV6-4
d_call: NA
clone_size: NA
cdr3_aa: CATSLQGSTDTQYF
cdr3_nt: TGTGCCACCTCCTTACAGGGTAGCACAGATACGCAGTATTTT

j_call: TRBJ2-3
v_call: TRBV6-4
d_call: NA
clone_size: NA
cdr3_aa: CASSDSWEGGADTQYF
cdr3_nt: TGTGCCAGCAGTGACTCCTGGGAGGGGGGCGCAGATACGCAGTATTTT

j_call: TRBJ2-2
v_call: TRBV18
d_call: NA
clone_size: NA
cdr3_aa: CASSPRRDTGELFF
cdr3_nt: TGTGCCAGCTCACCACGCCGGGACACCGGGGAGCTGTTTTTT

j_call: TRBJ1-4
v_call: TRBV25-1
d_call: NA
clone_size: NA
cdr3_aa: CASSEGALRSNEKLFF
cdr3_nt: TGTGCCAGCAGTGAAGGGGCCCTGAGGAGCAATGAAAAACTGTTTTTT

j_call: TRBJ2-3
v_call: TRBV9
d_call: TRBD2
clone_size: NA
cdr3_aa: CASSPSGGVTDTQYF
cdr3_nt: TGTGCCAGCAGCCCAAGCGGGGGGGTAACAGATACGCAGTATTTT

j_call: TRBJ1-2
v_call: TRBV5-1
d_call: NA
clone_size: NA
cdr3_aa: CASGTRNRYGYTF
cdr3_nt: TGCGCCTCGGGGACAAGGAACAGATATGGCTACACCTTC

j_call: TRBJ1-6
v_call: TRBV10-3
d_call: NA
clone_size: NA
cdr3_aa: CAISEWQAAMSYNSPLHF
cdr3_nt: TGTGCCATCAGTGAGTGGCAGGCCGCTATGTCCTATAATTCACCCCTCCACTTT

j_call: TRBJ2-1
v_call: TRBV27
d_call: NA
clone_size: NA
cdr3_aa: CASSSGTPNEQFF
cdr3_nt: TGTGCCAGCAGTTCCGGGACTCCCAATGAGCAGTTCTTC

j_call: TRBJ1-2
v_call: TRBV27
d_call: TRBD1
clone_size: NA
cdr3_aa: CASSFLAGGGGYTF
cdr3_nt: TGTGCCAGCAGTTTTCTTGCAGGGGGAGGTGGCTACACCTTC

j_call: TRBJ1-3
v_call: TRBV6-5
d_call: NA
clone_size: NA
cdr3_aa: CASSSGGASGNTIYF
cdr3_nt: TGTGCCAGCAGCTCCGGGGGGGCCTCTGGAAACACCATATATTTT

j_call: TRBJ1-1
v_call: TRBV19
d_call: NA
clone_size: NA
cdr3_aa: CASRTSPTGTTEAFF
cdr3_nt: TGTGCCAGTAGGACAAGCCCTACAGGGACCACTGAAGCTTTCTTT

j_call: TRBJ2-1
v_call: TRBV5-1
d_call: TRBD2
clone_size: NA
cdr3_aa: CASRGGSYNEQFF
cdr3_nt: TGCGCCAGCCGCGGGGGCTCCTACAATGAGCAGTTCTTC

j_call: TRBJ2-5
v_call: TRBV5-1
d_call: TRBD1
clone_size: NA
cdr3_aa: CASTTAGQGQETQYF
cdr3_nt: TGCGCCAGCACCACGGCAGGACAGGGCCAAGAGACCCAGTACTTC

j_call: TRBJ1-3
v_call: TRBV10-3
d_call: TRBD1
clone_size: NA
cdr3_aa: CAIRGQLSGNTIYF
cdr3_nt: TGTGCCATCAGGGGACAGCTTTCTGGAAACACCATATATTTT

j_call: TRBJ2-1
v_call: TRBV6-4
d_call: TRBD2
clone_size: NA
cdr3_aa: CASSQGLAEYNEQFF
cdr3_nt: TGTGCCAGCAGTCAGGGACTAGCGGAGTACAATGAGCAGTTCTTC

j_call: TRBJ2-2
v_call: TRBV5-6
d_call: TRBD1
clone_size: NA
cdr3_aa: CASSHNDRGSTGELFF
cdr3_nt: TGTGCCAGCAGTCATAACGACAGGGGTTCCACCGGGGAGCTGTTTTTT

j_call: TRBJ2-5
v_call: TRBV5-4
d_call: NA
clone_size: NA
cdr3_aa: CASSLAMSKETQYF
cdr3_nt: TGTGCCAGCAGCTTGGCGATGAGTAAAGAGACCCAGTACTTC

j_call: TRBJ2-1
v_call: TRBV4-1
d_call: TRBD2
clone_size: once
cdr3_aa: CASSRVSGGRDNEQFF
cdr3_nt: TGCGCCAGCAGCCGAGTAAGCGGGGGGAGGGACAATGAGCAGTTCTTC

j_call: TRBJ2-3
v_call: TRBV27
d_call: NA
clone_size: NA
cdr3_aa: CASSISQDTTDTQYF
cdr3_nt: TGTGCCAGCAGTATCTCACAGGATACCACAGATACGCAGTATTTT

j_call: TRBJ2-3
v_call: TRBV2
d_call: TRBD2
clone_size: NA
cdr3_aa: CASSAGAGHTDTQYF
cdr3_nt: TGTGCCAGCAGTGCGGGAGCGGGGCACACAGATACGCAGTATTTT

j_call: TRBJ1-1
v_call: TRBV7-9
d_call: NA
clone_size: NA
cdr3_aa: CASSLRVVDTEAFF
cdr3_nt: TGTGCCAGCAGCCTCAGGGTAGTGGACACTGAAGCTTTCTTT

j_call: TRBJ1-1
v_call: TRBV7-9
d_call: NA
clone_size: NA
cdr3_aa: CASSLDYREAFF
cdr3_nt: TGTGCCAGCAGCTTAGATTACAGGGAAGCTTTCTTT

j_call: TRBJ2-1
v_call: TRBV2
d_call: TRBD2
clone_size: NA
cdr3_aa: CASSRISGGNNEQFF
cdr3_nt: TGTGCCAGCAGTCGGATTAGCGGGGGTAACAATGAGCAGTTCTTC

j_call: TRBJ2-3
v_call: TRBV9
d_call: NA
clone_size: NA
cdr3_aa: CASSSHRGAGKDTQYF
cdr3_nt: TGTGCCAGCAGCTCCCACAGGGGCGCGGGGAAAGATACGCAGTATTTT

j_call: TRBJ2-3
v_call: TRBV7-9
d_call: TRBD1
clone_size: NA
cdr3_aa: CASTGGTGGQRWGTDTQYF
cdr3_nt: TGTGCCAGCACCGGCGGTACAGGGGGCCAACGGTGGGGCACAGATACGCAGTATTTT

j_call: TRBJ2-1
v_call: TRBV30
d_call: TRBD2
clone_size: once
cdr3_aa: CAWTLAGFNEQFF
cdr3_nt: TGTGCCTGGACGCTAGCGGGGTTCAATGAGCAGTTCTTC

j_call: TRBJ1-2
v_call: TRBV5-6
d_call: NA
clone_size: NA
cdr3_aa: CASSLGNSYGYTF
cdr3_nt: TGTGCCAGCAGCTTGGGTAACAGCTATGGCTACACCTTC

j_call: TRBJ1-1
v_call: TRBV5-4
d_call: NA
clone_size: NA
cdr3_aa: CASSPRGAVEAFF
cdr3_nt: TGTGCCAGCAGCCCCCGTGGGGCGGTTGAAGCTTTCTTT

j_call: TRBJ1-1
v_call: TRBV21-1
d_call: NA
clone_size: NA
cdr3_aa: CASSKDDRPSEAFF
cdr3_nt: TGTGCCAGCAGCAAAGATGACAGGCCGAGTGAAGCTTTCTTT

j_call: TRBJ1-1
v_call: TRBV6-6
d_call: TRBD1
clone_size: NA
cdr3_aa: CASSGGQGGIPEAFF
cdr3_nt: TGTGCCAGCAGTGGGGGACAGGGCGGAATCCCTGAAGCTTTCTTT

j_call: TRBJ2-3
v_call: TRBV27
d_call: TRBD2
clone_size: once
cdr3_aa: CASSLGTSGVSTDTQYF
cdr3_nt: TGTGCCAGCAGTTTAGGGACTAGCGGAGTTAGCACAGATACGCAGTATTTT

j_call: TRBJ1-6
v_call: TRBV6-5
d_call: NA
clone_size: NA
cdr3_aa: CASSQPGDYNSPLHF
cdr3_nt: TGTGCCAGCAGTCAACCAGGGGACTATAATTCACCCCTCCACTTT

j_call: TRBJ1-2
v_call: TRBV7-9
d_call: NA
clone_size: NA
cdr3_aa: CASSLGSLQRGYTF
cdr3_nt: TGTGCCAGCAGCTTAGGTTCCCTCCAACGGGGCTACACCTTC

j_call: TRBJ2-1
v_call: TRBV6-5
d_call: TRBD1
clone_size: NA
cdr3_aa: CASSHTGDEQFF
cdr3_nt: TGTGCCAGCAGTCACACAGGGGATGAGCAGTTCTTC

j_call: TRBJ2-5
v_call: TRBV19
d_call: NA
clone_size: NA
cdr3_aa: CASSIAHYDGGYQETQYF
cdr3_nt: TGTGCCAGTAGTATAGCCCATTACGATGGAGGGTACCAAGAGACCCAGTACTTC

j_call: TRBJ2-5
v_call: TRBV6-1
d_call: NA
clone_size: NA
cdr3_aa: CASSEQVYQETQYF
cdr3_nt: TGTGCCAGCAGTGAACAGGTCTACCAAGAGACCCAGTACTTC

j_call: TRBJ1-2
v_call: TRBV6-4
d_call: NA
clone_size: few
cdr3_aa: CASSDRGYGYTF
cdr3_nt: TGTGCCAGCAGTGACAGGGGGTATGGCTACACCTTC

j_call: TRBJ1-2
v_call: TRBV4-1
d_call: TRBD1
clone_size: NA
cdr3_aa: CASSQDRGGKGYGYTF
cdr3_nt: TGCGCCAGCAGCCAAGATCGAGGGGGCAAGGGGTATGGCTACACCTTC

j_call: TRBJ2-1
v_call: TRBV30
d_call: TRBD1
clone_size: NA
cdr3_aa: CAWSDPGQGSKEQFF
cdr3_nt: TGTGCCTGGAGTGACCCGGGACAGGGGAGTAAGGAGCAGTTCTTC

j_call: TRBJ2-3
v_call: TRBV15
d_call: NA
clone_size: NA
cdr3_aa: CATSRSTGNPSTDTQYF
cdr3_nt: TGTGCCACCAGCAGATCAACAGGGAATCCTAGCACAGATACGCAGTATTTT

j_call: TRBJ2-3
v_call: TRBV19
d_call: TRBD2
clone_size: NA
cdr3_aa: CATGGRGVTDTQYF
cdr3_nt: TGTGCCACAGGCGGGCGGGGGGTCACAGATACGCAGTATTTT

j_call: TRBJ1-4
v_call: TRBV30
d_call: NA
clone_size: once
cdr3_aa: CAWSSGATNEKLFF
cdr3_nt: TGTGCCTGGAGTTCAGGGGCAACTAATGAAAAACTGTTTTTT

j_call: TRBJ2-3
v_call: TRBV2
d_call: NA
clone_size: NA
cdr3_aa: CASRGRLVSLQVSDTQYF
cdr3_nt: TGTGCCAGCAGGGGACGACTAGTATCTCTTCAAGTGTCAGATACGCAGTATTTT

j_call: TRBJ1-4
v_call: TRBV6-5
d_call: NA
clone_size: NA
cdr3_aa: CASSRVLGEKLFF
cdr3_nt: TGTGCCAGCAGCCGGGTTCTCGGTGAAAAACTGTTTTTT

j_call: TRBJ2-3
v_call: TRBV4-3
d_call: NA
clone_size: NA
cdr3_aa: CASSRGANTQYF
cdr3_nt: TGCGCCAGCAGCCGTGGGGCAAATACGCAGTATTTT

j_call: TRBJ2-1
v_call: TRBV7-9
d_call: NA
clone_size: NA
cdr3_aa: CASSSLTDYNEQFF
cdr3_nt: TGTGCCAGCAGCTCACTGACAGACTACAATGAGCAGTTCTTC

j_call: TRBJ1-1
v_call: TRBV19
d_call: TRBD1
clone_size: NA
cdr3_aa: CASSIREGATEAFF
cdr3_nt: TGTGCCAGTAGTATACGCGAGGGGGCTACCGAAGCTTTCTTT

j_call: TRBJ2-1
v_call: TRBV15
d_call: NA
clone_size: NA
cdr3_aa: CATSRDINEQFF
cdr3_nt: TGTGCCACCAGCAGAGATATCAATGAGCAGTTCTTC

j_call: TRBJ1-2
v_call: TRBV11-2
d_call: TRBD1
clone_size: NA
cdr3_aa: CASSLESTGGYDGYTF
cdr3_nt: TGTGCCAGCAGCTTAGAGTCGACAGGGGGATACGATGGCTACACCTTC